This T cell receptor (beta chain) is drawn from a study of control samples from healthy donors and cancer patients. The CDR3 spans 15 residues. Trimming removed 6 bases from V and 4 bases from J; junction bases left unmatched: 9. CDR1 and CDR2 (germline): LNHDA, SQIVND (reference sequence). TCRdb keeps only in-frame clones here, not all; method: immunoSEQ multiplex PCR. The table shows 200,000 to 250,000 clones, with around 94% occurring only once. V is TRBV19 and J is TRBJ1-2, with 9 bases that match TRBD1. Sequencing was done on a sample of blood. The sequence came from a man in his fifties or sixties in good health. CDR3 loop: CASRKQQGAGYGYTF. CDR3 sequence (DNA): TGTGCCAGTAGAAAGCAACAGGGGGCTGGCTATGGCTACACCTTC.